This TCR beta chain was sequenced during a study of blood T cell repertoires in COVID-19. Here immunoSEQ multiplex PCR was the method, and the copy in TCRdb shows in-frame clones only, minus some. This table has 14,000 or so clones, 85% to 90% appearing once. V lost 4 bases and J lost 5, with 12 bases in between. Germline V gives CDR1 WNHNN, CDR2 SYGVQD (reference sequence). This CDR3 is built from 14 residues. The rearrangement links TRBV10-1 to TRBJ2-1; D possibly corresponds to TRBD2 (5 bases). The clonotype originates from a man aged 50 to 59 with active COVID-19. The sequenced sample was peripheral blood. Written as DNA, the CDR3 is TGCGCCAGCAGTGGGACCCCCGGGGACAATGAGCAGTTCTTC. Its translation is CASSGTPGDNEQFF.